The clone carrying this T cell receptor (beta chain) was seen once. Only in-frame clones appear in the TCRdb table, and some are missing; sequencing was by immunoSEQ multiplex PCR. This sample has fewer than 200,000 clones, with 83% found just once. The sample originates from a study of blood T cell repertoires in COVID-19. This CDR3 contains 13 residues. V dropped 3 bases and J dropped 4 bases, with 10 bases sitting between them. CDR1 GTSNPN and CDR2 SVGIG come from the germline V gene (reference sequence). The chain employs TRBV30 and TRBJ1-3; D not resolved. This clonotype was sampled from a woman aged 50 to 60 who had recovered from COVID-19. Sequences were obtained from PBMCs or T cells enriched from blood (not recorded which). CDR3 sequence (DNA): TGTGCCTGGAGGCGGGGTCTAGGAAACACCATATATTTT. It yields the protein CAWRRGLGNTIYF.